A selection of T cell receptor beta chains follows, all from one sample in a study of cytomegalovirus exposure and HLA in healthy donors. Assay: immunoSEQ multiplex PCR; the TCRdb copy retains only in-frame clones and omits some. The top ten clones hold roughly 2.9% of a sample with 140,000 to 150,000 clones, roughly 75% of them seen once. Sequenced: PBMCs. All receptors come from a female donor in good health and CMV-seronegative. CDR3s include the opening cysteine and the closing phenylalanine or tryptophan. Fields, in order: V gene, D gene, clone size, J gene, CDR3 DNA, CDR3 protein. The D gene is left open where the match is weak. The listing skips clone size in some rows; elsewhere it reads once, few, many or a size class.

>TRBV2|.|.|TRBJ2-3
TGTGCCAGCAGTGACCTAGGGGTGGCAGATACGCAGTATTTT
CASSDLGVADTQYF
>TRBV7-9|.|.|TRBJ1-1
TGTTCCAGCAGCTGGGGGGACACTGAAGCTTTCTTT
CSSSWGDTEAFF
>TRBV18|.|.|TRBJ1-6
TGTGCCAGCACCTCAATTAGGGGTGTCTATACACCCCTCCACTTT
CASTSIRGVYTPLHF
>TRBV6-1|.|.|TRBJ1-5
TGTGCCAGCAGTGAAGCAGGAGACAATCAGCCCCAGCATTTT
CASSEAGDNQPQHF
>TRBV6-5|TRBD2|.|TRBJ2-1
TGTGCCAGCGAACATCAGCGGGGGGCTTACAATGAGCAGTTCTTC
CASEHQRGAYNEQFF
>TRBV5-1|.|few|TRBJ1-3
TGCGCCAGCAGCTTGGCGGACAGCTCTGGAAACACCATATATTTT
CASSLADSSGNTIYF
>TRBV27|.|once|TRBJ2-2
TGTGCCAGCAGTTTAAACAGCTTGAACACCGGGGAGCTGTTTTTT
CASSLNSLNTGELFF
>TRBV30|TRBD1|.|TRBJ2-3
TGTGCCTGGAGTGGGTTGGGAGGACAGGGCTCAGATACGCAGTATTTT
CAWSGLGGQGSDTQYF
>TRBV29-1|.|.|TRBJ1-2
TGCAGCGTTGAGCTACGGAACTATGGCTACACCTTC
CSVELRNYGYTF
>TRBV19|TRBD1|.|TRBJ2-7
TGTGCCAGTAGTACAACAGGGGTCGGCGAGCAGTACTTC
CASSTTGVGEQYF
>TRBV5-1|.|few|TRBJ1-4
TGCGCCAGCAGCTTGGGTCGGAGAGGTGGAGAAAAACTGTTTTTT
CASSLGRRGGEKLFF
>TRBV7-3|.|.|TRBJ2-5
TGTGCCAGCAGCTTAGGGCAGGGAAAGACCCAGTACTTC
CASSLGQGKTQYF
>TRBV15|TRBD2|.|TRBJ2-1
TGTGCCACCAGCAGAGAGGGCGGGGGGGCGATCGATGAGCAGTTCTTC
CATSREGGGAIDEQFF
>TRBV5-6|.|few|TRBJ2-5
TGTGCCAGCAGCCGGGGTGAGACCCAGTACTTC
CASSRGETQYF
>TRBV4-1|TRBD2|.|TRBJ2-3
TGCGCCAGCAGCCAAGGGACTAGCGGGAGAATTACAGATACGCAGTATTTT
CASSQGTSGRITDTQYF
>TRBV5-1|TRBD1|.|TRBJ1-2
TGCGCCAGCAGCTGGACAGGCTATGGCTACACCTTC
CASSWTGYGYTF
>TRBV4-2|TRBD1|.|TRBJ1-1
TGTGCCAGCAGCTACCGGGACAGGGGGAACACTGAAGCTTTCTTT
CASSYRDRGNTEAFF
>TRBV4-1|.|few|TRBJ2-7
TGCGCCAGCAGCATCGAACCCCAGGGTTTTGTCTACGAGCAGTACTTC
CASSIEPQGFVYEQYF
>TRBV5-4|.|.|TRBJ1-1
TGTGCCAGCAGCCTATCGGGACTCCACGGAACTGAAGCTTTCTTT
CASSLSGLHGTEAFF
>TRBV5-1|TRBD1|.|TRBJ2-7
TGCGCCAGCAGACGACAGGGGAGCTCCTACGAGCAGTACTTC
CASRRQGSSYEQYF
>TRBV28|TRBD1|.|TRBJ1-2
TGTGCCAGTCAAACCGGGACAGGGTATGGCTACACCTTC
CASQTGTGYGYTF